One and the same sample provided the 32 T cell receptor beta chains below, sequenced in a study of blood T cell repertoires in COVID-19. Data came from immunoSEQ multiplex PCR; TCRdb stores just in-frame clones and leaves some out. The data contain over 50,000 clones, 55% to 75% of them singletons. The material sequenced was peripheral blood. These receptor sequences come from a woman in her 70s with COVID-19, enrolled during active disease.

This clone was recorded at least ten times. This chain links TRBV19 with TRBJ1-2; 9 bases align to TRBD1. Trimming cost V 3 bases and J 0 bases; bases outside gene matches: 5. CDR1 and CDR2 (germline): LNHDA, SQIVND (reference sequence). The CDR3 totals 16 residues. The chain's CDR3 is CASSISQGAANYGYTF. CDR3 nucleotides: TGTGCCAGTAGTATCTCACAGGGGGCGGCTAACTATGGCTACACCTTC.

The chain uses TRBV5-1 and TRBJ1-1, with D perhaps matching TRBD1 (5 bases). CDR3 length equals 13 residues. Germline V gene data show CDR1 as SGHRS and CDR2 as YFSETQ. Deletions cut 4 bases from V and 5 bases from J, with 12 bases between. The CDR3 bases are TGCGCCAGCAGCGTTCAGGGCGGAACTGAAGCTTTCTTT. It is translated as CASSVQGGTEAFF. The full variable domain, with the rest looked up from reference TRBV5-1 and TRBJ1-1, is KAGVTQTPRYLIKTRGQQVTLSCSPISGHRSVSWYQQTPGQGLQFLFEYFSETQRNKGNFPGRFSGRQFSNSRSEMNVSTLELGDSALYLCASSVQGGTEAFFGQGTRLTVV.

This chain links TRBV5-6 with TRBJ2-3, with a tentative D call TRBD1 (6 bases). This CDR3 is 13 amino acids long. Per germline, CDR1 SGHDT and CDR2 YYEEEE. Trimming took off 5 bases at V and 4 bases at J, with 11 bases between the two ends. CDR3 sequence: CASRVGGADTQYF. Here the CDR3 DNA reads TGTGCCAGCAGGGTTGGGGGCGCAGATACGCAGTATTTT.

V usage is TRBV19 and J usage is TRBJ2-7; D gene uncertain. V was pared by 2 bases and J by 2 bases, with 10 bases between. CDR1 is LNHDA, CDR2 SQIVND, per germline (reference sequence). CDR3 length: 14 residues. CDR3 nucleotides: TGTGCCAGTAGTATATCCAGGCCACCCTACGAGCAGTACTTC. It yields the protein CASSISRPPYEQYF.

This clone was seen a few times. The chain combines TRBV7-8 with TRBJ2-5, with 12 positions matching TRBD2. The CDR3 is made up of 14 amino acids. The trim removed 5 bases at V and 9 bases at J, leaving 7 bases unmatched. CDR1 and CDR2 (germline): SGHVS, FQNEAQ. CDR3 DNA: TGTGCCAGCAGCCTGCTAGCGGGGGGGGAGGCCCAGTACTTC. Residues: CASSLLAGGEAQYF.

V gene TRBV11-2 combines with J gene TRBJ1-2; the D gene is possibly TRBD1 (5 bases). This CDR3 contains 14 residues. Between the trimmed V and J ends, which lost 7 bases and 5 bases, there was a span of 17 bases. CDR1 is SGHAT and CDR2 is FQNNGV in the germline V gene. The CDR3, as DNA: TGTGCCAGCACCCGGAGCGACCGGGGGTATGGCTACACCTTC. This gives the protein CASTRSDRGYGYTF. The full variable domain, in which reference TRBV11-2 and TRBJ1-2 provide the parts outside the CDR3, is EAGVAQSPRYKIIEKRQSVAFWCNPISGHATLYWYQQILGQGPKLLIQFQNNGVVDDSQLPKDRFSAERLKGVDSTLKIQPAKLEDSAVYLCASTRSDRGYGYTFGSGTRLTVV.

The count of this clone is one. The rearrangement uses TRBV13 and TRBJ2-1; 7 bases align to TRBD1. The CDR3 runs to 17 residues. After removal of 5 bases from V and 1 base from J, the junction contained 11 bases not matched to a gene. CDR1 is PRHDT, CDR2 FYEKMQ, per germline (reference sequence). In DNA form, the CDR3 reads TGTGCCAGCAGCCCAGACAGGGCCACCCCTTCCTACAATGAGCAGTTCTTC. Its translation is CASSPDRATPSYNEQFF.

A remark on this clone: Other DNA sequences in the sample encode the same CDR3. The CDR3 spells CASSTSGSTDTQYF. The CDR3 DNA sequence: TGTGCCAGTAGCACTAGCGGTAGCACAGATACGCAGTATTTT. The V gene is TRBV19, the J gene TRBJ2-3, with 8 bases matching TRBD2. Germline loops: CDR1 LNHDA, CDR2 SQIVND (reference sequence). CDR3 length: 14 amino acids. Germline trimming cut 6 bases from V and 0 bases from J; bases unmatched to any gene: 2.

This clone was counted a few times. This chain links TRBV7-3 with TRBJ2-1, with TRBD1 as a possible D gene (5 bases). Between the trimmed V and J ends, which lost 5 bases and 4 bases, there was a span of 15 bases. CDR1 SGHTA and CDR2 FQGTGA come from the germline V gene. The CDR3 loop spans 15 amino acids. In DNA form, the CDR3 reads TGTGCCAGCAGCCCAGGCTCTAGACAGTACAATGAGCAGTTCTTC. Translation: CASSPGSRQYNEQFF.

V is TRBV18 and J is TRBJ1-2; 7 bases agree with TRBD1. V lost 3 bases and J lost 0; bases outside the gene matches: 7. The V gene's germline CDR1 is KGHSH and CDR2 LQKENI. The CDR3 sequence is 16 residues long. The CDR3 here is CASSPRTGNANYGYTF. The CDR3 nucleotides are TGTGCCAGCTCACCCCGGACAGGCAACGCTAACTATGGCTACACCTTC.

This chain connects TRBV12-3 or TRBV12-4 to TRBJ2-1; D gene ambiguous. V was pared by 6 bases and J by 7 bases, with 7 bases between. The CDR3 contains 11 residues. Written as DNA, the CDR3 is TGTGCCAGCAGGGTCGGGAATGAGCAGTTCTTC. Encoded protein: CASRVGNEQFF.

The CDR3 sequence is CASRTLAGGGDTQYF. In DNA form, the CDR3 reads TGTGCCAGCAGAACCCTAGCGGGAGGTGGGGATACGCAGTATTTT. The V gene is TRBV6-5, the J gene TRBJ2-3, with 11 nucleotides matching TRBD2. V gave up 6 bases and J gave up 6 bases; unmatched junction bases: 8. The CDR3 extends over 15 amino acids. CDR1 is MNHEY, CDR2 SVGAGI, per germline.

This clone was detected only a few times. V gene TRBV6-6 combines with J gene TRBJ1-1, with 12 positions matching TRBD1. This CDR3 is built from 18 residues. After removal of 5 bases from V and 0 bases from J, the junction contained 10 bases not matched to a gene. Germline V gives CDR1 MNHNY, CDR2 SVGAGI (reference sequence). The DNA of the CDR3 is TGTGCCAGCAGTCCTGTTGGCGGGACAGGGGGCATGAACACTGAAGCTTTCTTT. It encodes CASSPVGGTGGMNTEAFF.

The rearrangement uses TRBV18 and TRBJ1-2, with TRBD1 as a possible D gene (5 bases). The CDR3 contains 15 residues. V lost 6 bases to trimming and J lost 0 bases, with 14 bases between them. Germline V gene lookup returns CDR1 KGHSH and CDR2 LQKENI. In nucleotides, the CDR3 is TGTGCCAGCTCGCAGAGAGACAGCGCTAACTATGGCTACACCTTC. The encoded protein is CASSQRDSANYGYTF.

The chain couples TRBV6-2 or TRBV6-3 to TRBJ2-3, with 7 bases that match TRBD2. The CDR3 is 17 amino acids. Per the germline V gene, CDR1 is MNHEY and CDR2 is SVGEGT. J lost 3 bases, V lost 4 bases, and 13 bases had no gene match. The CDR3 reads CASSSATSLVGTDTQYF. The CDR3 DNA sequence: TGTGCCAGCAGTTCCGCGACTAGCTTGGTTGGGACAGATACGCAGTATTTT.

This clone was seen once. The chain is built from TRBV2 and TRBJ1-1; 7 nucleotides align to TRBD1. Germline V gives CDR1 SNHLY, CDR2 FYNNEI. V dropped 6 bases and J dropped 5; count of bases not matched to a gene: 9. The CDR3 spans 14 residues. In nucleotides, the CDR3 is TGTGCCAGCAGCCGCACAGGGGCGGGAACTGAAGCTTTCTTT. The encoded protein is CASSRTGAGTEAFF. The full variable domain, its missing parts supplied by reference TRBV2 and TRBJ1-1, is EPEVTQTPSHQVTQMGQEVILRCVPISNHLYFYWYRQILGQKVEFLVSFYNNEISEKSEIFDDQFSVERPDGSNFTLKIRSTKLEDSAMYFCASSRTGAGTEAFFGQGTRLTVV.

The V gene is TRBV27, the J gene TRBJ1-5; D remains ambiguous. CDR3 size: 12 residues. Trimming pared 8 bases from V and 4 bases from J, leaving 9 bases between. CDR1 is MNHEY, CDR2 SMNVEV, per germline (reference sequence). In nucleotides, the CDR3 is TGTGCCAGCCAGACGGGGAATCAGCCCCAGCATTTT. Its translation: CASQTGNQPQHF.

The chain combines TRBV4-3 with TRBJ1-2, with 10 bases fitting TRBD1. CDR3 length: 13 residues. V lost 4 bases to trimming and J lost 8 bases; unmatched junction nucleotides: 4. Germline lookup yields CDR1 LGHNA and CDR2 YSLEER. The DNA of the CDR3 is TGCGCCAGCAGCCCTGGGGACAGGGGAGGCTACACCTTC. It translates to CASSPGDRGGYTF.

The chain is built from TRBV9 and TRBJ2-1; 11 nucleotides line up with TRBD2. The CDR3 has 19 amino acids. V dropped 0 bases and J dropped 2; count of bases not matched to a gene: 10. Germline V gene lookup returns CDR1 SGDLS and CDR2 YYNGEE. The CDR3 loop is CASSVAGISGGGAYNEQFF. The CDR3 nucleotides are TGTGCCAGCAGCGTAGCTGGGATTAGCGGGGGGGGAGCCTACAATGAGCAGTTCTTC.

The table lists this clone with a few counts. The V gene is TRBV29-1, the J gene TRBJ2-7; 9 nucleotides agree with TRBD2. This CDR3 has 18 residues. The ends lost 4 bases at V and 0 bases at J; junction bases unmatched: 16. The germline V gene has CDR1 SQVTM and CDR2 ANQGSEA. CDR3 amino acids: CSVVVRLTSGLNSYEQYF. The CDR3 nucleotides are TGCAGCGTTGTCGTCCGGCTGACTAGCGGTCTAAACTCCTACGAGCAGTACTTC.

The chain combines TRBV7-2 with TRBJ2-5, with TRBD2 matching over 8 bases. V lost 6 bases, J lost 5 bases, and 11 bases stayed unmatched. The CDR3 length is 15 residues. Per the germline V gene, CDR1 is SGHTA and CDR2 is FQGNSA. This chain's CDR3 is CASRESSGEGETQYF. The DNA for the CDR3 is TGTGCCAGCAGGGAAAGTAGCGGGGAGGGGGAGACCCAGTACTTC.

This clone has just a few counts. The chain joins TRBV19 to TRBJ2-3; D ambiguous. Trimming left V 6 bases short and J 4 bases short, with 14 bases between. CDR1 and CDR2 from the germline V gene are LNHDA and SQIVND (reference sequence). This CDR3 is 14 amino acids long. The CDR3 DNA reads as TGTGCCAGTAGGGCTAGTTCATGGGCAGATACGCAGTATTTT. Translating gives CASRASSWADTQYF. The full variable domain, completed using reference TRBV19 and TRBJ2-3, is DGGITQSPKYLFRKEGQNVTLSCEQNLNHDAMYWYRQDPGQGLRLIYYSQIVNDFQKGDIAEGYSVSREKKESFPLTVTSAQKNPTAFYLCASRASSWADTQYFGPGTRLTVL.

CDR3 DNA: TGTGCCAGCAGCTTATTAGTAAGTGAGCAGTTCTTC. Its protein is CASSLLVSEQFF. V usage is TRBV7-9 and J usage is TRBJ2-1; D is undetermined. Germline CDR1 reads SEHNR; CDR2 reads FQNEAQ (reference sequence). This CDR3 is 12 amino acids long. V lost 2 bases, J lost 9 bases, and 8 bases lay in between.

The chain has TRBV11-3 and TRBJ2-3; maybe TRBD2 (7 bases). CDR1 and CDR2 (germline): SGHNT, YENEEA. The CDR3 covers 14 residues. Trimming took 2 bases from V and 6 from J, leaving 12 bases between them. This CDR3 reads CASSLRGGSDTQYF. The CDR3 DNA follows: TGTGCCAGCAGCTTAAGGGGGGGCTCGGATACGCAGTATTTT.

The table lists this clone with a few counts. DNA of the CDR3: TGTGCCAGCAGCTTAAGCATGAACACCGGGGAGCTGTTTTTT. Translated: CASSLSMNTGELFF. The J gene is TRBJ2-2, the V gene TRBV7-9; D uncertain. CDR1 and CDR2 (germline): SEHNR, FQNEAQ (reference sequence). The ends were cut back, 2 bases at V and 1 base at J, with 5 bases in the middle. The CDR3 spans 14 residues.

The genes are TRBV5-1 and TRBJ2-3; D perhaps matches TRBD1 (5 bases). The CDR3 has 15 residues. CDR1 is SGHRS and CDR2 is YFSETQ in the germline V gene. V was clipped by 4 bases and J by 1 base, with 13 bases between them. DNA for the CDR3: TGCGCCAGCAGCATCGAATTGGGGCGCACAGATACGCAGTATTTT. Amino acids: CASSIELGRTDTQYF.

A few counts support this clone. The rearrangement links TRBV5-1 to TRBJ2-5; TRBD1 matches 9 bases. With 0 bases clipped from V and 7 bases from J, the junction kept 16 bases outside the gene matches. This CDR3 is built from 18 residues. From germline, CDR1 is SGHRS and CDR2 YFSETQ. The CDR3 DNA is TGCGCCAGCAGCTTGGCCCCGGGACAGGGAAACGGTGTGGGGACCCAGTACTTC. Translated: CASSLAPGQGNGVGTQYF.

The rearrangement uses TRBV7-9 and TRBJ2-1; 9 bases align to TRBD1. With V trimmed by 3 bases and J by 4 bases, 4 bases remained unmatched. Germline CDR1 SEHNR, CDR2 FQNEAQ (reference sequence). The CDR3 covers 15 residues. CDR3 DNA sequence: TGTGCCAGCAGCTTTCGGACAGGGGTATACAATGAGCAGTTCTTC. Translated: CASSFRTGVYNEQFF.

This rearrangement joins TRBV24-1 to TRBJ1-2; D uncertain. CDR3 length: 14 amino acids. Germline V CDR1 and CDR2: KGHDR, SFDVKD. Trimming took 4 bases from V and 6 from J, leaving 14 bases between them. The CDR3, as DNA: TGTGCCACCAGTGAGGCAGGCTATGGCCATGGCTACACCTTC. Amino acid sequence: CATSEAGYGHGYTF.

This clone was observed a single time. This chain uses TRBV21-1 with TRBJ2-1; the table's TRBD1 call for D was not verified on the DNA. TRBV21-1 is a recognized pseudogene. The CDR3 spans 15 residues. The CDR3 region is CAMAIRDSSYNEQFF. CDR3 bases: TGTGCCATGGCAATCCGGGACAGCTCCTACAATGAGCAGTTCTTC.

The V and J genes are TRBV7-9 and TRBJ2-1; D is unresolved. The germline V gene encodes CDR1 SEHNR and CDR2 FQNEAQ (reference sequence). V was shortened by 5 bases and J by 2 bases, with 4 bases between the two germline ends. The CDR3 length is 12 residues. The CDR3 coding sequence is TGTGCCAGCAGCCGAGCCTACAATGAGCAGTTCTTC. This codes for CASSRAYNEQFF. Filled out from reference TRBV7-9 and TRBJ2-1, the complete variable domain reads DTGVSQNPRHKITKRGQNVTFRCDPISEHNRLYWYRQTLGQGPEFLTYFQNEAQLEKSRLLSDRFSAERPKGSFSTLEIQRTEQGDSAMYLCASSRAYNEQFFGPGTRLTVL.

The chain links TRBV11-3 to TRBJ1-1, with D possibly matching TRBD1 (5 bases). The germline V and J ends were trimmed by 5 bases and 4 bases, with 11 bases remaining between them. This CDR3 has 13 amino acids. In germline, CDR1 is SGHNT, CDR2 YENEEA. The CDR3: CASSPGGSTEAFF. The CDR3 coding sequence is TGTGCCAGCAGCCCGGGGGGGAGCACTGAAGCTTTCTTT.